This T cell receptor beta chain was identified during a study of blood T cells in healthy people across ages. Study outcomes and limitations: The long-lived group displayed more naive CD4+ cells, plus higher diversity, than the aged donors did.

Total RNA, at least 5.5 micrograms per sample, came from PBMCs. A second roughly 6 to 12 cycle PCR used barcoded and J-beta primers. The study obtained at least 3 million CDR3-containing paired-end reads from every sample. One entry per CDR3 protein results from TCRdb running MiXCR on the 5' RACE reads. The sample includes approximately 1.5 million distinct CDR3 sequences, around 35% seen only once; the top ten take about 10%. Remarks on this clonotype: What it binds is not known.

The CDR3 has 14 residues. Looked up from germline, CDR1 is ENHRY and CDR2 is SYGVKD. V gave up 7 bases and J gave up 3 bases; unmatched junction bases: 7. The clonotype was recovered from a woman aged 30 to 39 in good health. The specimen sequenced was blood. The V gene is TRBV10-3, the J gene TRBJ1-2; 8 bases map to TRBD1. The CDR3 bases are TGTGCCATCAATCTGTCAGGGGGCGACTATGGCTACACCTTC. Translation gives CAINLSGGDYGYTF.